The clone carrying this TCR beta chain was seen repeatedly, ten times or more. The sample belongs to a study of Graves' ophthalmopathy and Graves' hyperthyroidism. Moderate-to-severe activity, CAS ≥3, NOSPECS ≥4 and a duration under 3 months were seen in donors with ophthalmopathy. Exclusion applied to patients with other autoimmune diseases, uncontrolled infections, pregnancy or lactation. Clinical symptoms, serum thyroxine, TRAb, thyroid ultrasound and orbital computed tomography were relied on for diagnosis. The TCR beta CDR3 regions underwent amplification from RNA transcripts. The authors performed first-round RT-PCR with HTBI primers and then a second-round multiplex PCR. MiXCR was run by TCRdb on the multiplex PCR reads, yielding one entry per CDR3 protein. The table has a few hundred thousand distinct CDR3 sequences, about a fifth seen once. Germline lookup yields CDR1 SNHLY and CDR2 FYNNEI. The V end lost 6 bases, the J end lost 4 bases, and 15 bases lay between the germline ends. The length of the CDR3 is 14 residues.

Specimen: peripheral blood. The receptor's source is a woman between 45 and 65 years old with Graves' ophthalmopathy. This chain joins TRBV2 and TRBJ2-5; D unresolved. For the CDR3, the DNA is TGTGCCAGCAGCTTCGGACCCCCCCGAGAGACCCAGTACTTC. Protein sequence: CASSFGPPRETQYF. The variable domain in full, with the rest retrieved from reference TRBV2 and TRBJ2-5, is EPEVTQTPSHQVTQMGQEVILRCVPISNHLYFYWYRQILGQKVEFLVSFYNNEISEKSEIFDDQFSVERPDGSNFTLKIRSTKLEDSAMYFCASSFGPPRETQYFGPGTRLLVL.